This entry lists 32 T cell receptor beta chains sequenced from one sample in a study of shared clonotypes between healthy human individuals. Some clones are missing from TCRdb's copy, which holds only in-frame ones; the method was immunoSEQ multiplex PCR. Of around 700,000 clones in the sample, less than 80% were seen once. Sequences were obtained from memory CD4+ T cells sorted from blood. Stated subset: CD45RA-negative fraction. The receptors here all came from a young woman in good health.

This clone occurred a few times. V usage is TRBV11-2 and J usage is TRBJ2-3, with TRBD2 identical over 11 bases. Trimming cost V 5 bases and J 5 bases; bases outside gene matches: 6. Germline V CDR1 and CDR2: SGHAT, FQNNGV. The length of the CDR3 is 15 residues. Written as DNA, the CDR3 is TGTGCCAGCAGCACAGTAGCGGGAGGGGGAGATACGCAGTATTTT. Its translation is CASSTVAGGGDTQYF.

The CDR3 reads CASSLSWATNEKLFF. CDR3 DNA: TGTGCCAGCTCCCTCAGTTGGGCAACTAATGAAAAACTGTTTTTT. The rearrangement joins TRBV6-5 to TRBJ1-4; D unresolved. The CDR3 has 15 residues. Germline assignment: CDR1 MNHEY and CDR2 SVGAGI. V lost 8 bases and J lost 0, with 13 bases in between.

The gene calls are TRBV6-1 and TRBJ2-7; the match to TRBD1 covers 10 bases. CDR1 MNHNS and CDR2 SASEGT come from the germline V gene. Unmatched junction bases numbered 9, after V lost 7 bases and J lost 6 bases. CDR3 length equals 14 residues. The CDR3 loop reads CASKAGQGTFEQYF. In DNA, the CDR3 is TGTGCCAGCAAAGCGGGACAGGGGACGTTCGAGCAGTACTTC.

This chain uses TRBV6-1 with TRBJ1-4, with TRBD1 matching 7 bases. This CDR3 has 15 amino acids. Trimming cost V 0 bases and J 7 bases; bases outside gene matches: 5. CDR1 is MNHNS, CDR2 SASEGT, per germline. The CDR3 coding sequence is TGTGCCAGCAGTGAAGCTAGGGGGACAGCTGAAAAACTGTTTTTT. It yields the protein CASSEARGTAEKLFF.

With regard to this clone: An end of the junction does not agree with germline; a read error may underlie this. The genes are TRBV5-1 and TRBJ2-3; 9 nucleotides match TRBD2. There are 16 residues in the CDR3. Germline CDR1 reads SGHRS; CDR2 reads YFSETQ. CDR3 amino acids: CASSLWGSGSTDTQYF. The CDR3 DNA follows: TGCGCCAGCAGCTTGTGGGGTAGCGGGAGCACTGATACGCAGTATTTT.

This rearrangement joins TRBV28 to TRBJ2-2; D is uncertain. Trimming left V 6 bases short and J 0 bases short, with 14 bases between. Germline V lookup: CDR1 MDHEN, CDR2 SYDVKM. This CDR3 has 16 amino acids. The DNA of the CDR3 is TGTGCCAGCAGCCCCGTGGAGATCGCGAACACCGGGGAGCTGTTTTTT. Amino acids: CASSPVEIANTGELFF.

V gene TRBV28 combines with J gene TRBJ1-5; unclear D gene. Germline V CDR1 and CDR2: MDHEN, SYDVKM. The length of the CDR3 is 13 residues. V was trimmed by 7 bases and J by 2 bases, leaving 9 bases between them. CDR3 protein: CASILGGNQPQHF. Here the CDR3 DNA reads TGTGCCAGCATCCTGGGCGGCAATCAGCCCCAGCATTTT.

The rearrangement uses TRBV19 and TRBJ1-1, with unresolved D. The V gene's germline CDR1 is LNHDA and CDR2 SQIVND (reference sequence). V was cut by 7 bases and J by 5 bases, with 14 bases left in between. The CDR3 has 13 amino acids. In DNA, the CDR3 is TGTGCCAGTAACCCTAGGGAAGGGACTGAAGCTTTCTTT. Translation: CASNPREGTEAFF.

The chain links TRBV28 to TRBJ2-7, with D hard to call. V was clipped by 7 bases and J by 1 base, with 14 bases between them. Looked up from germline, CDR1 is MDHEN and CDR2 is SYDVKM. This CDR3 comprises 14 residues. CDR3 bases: TGTGCCAGCATCCGTGCAGGTAAATCCTACGAGCAGTACTTC. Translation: CASIRAGKSYEQYF.

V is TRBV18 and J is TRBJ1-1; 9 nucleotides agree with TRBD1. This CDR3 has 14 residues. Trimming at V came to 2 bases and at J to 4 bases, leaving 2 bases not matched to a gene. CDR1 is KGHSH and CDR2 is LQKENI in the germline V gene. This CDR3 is CASSPSGQGTEAFF. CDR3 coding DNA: TGTGCCAGCTCACCATCGGGACAGGGCACTGAAGCTTTCTTT.

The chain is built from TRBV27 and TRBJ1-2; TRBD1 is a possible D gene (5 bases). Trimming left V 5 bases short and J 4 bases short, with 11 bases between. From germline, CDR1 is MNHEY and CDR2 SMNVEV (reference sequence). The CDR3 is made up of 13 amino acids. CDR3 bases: TGTGCCAGCAGTAGGGGACTCCTCTATGGCTACACCTTC. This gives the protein CASSRGLLYGYTF.

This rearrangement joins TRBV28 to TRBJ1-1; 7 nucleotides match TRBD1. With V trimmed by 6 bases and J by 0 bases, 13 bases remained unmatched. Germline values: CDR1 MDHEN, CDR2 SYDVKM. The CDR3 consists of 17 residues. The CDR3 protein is CASSQYMTGKVNTEAFF. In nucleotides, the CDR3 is TGTGCCAGCAGCCAATATATGACAGGGAAGGTGAACACTGAAGCTTTCTTT.

The CDR3 region is CASSKSPGQGDEQYF. CDR3 in DNA: TGTGCCAGCAGCAAGTCTCCGGGACAGGGGGACGAGCAGTACTTC. This sequence joins TRBV6-5 and TRBJ2-7; 11 nucleotides align to TRBD1. This CDR3 spans 15 amino acids. Trimming took 6 bases from V and 5 from J; bases not matched to a gene: 9. Germline V gene sequence: CDR1 MNHEY, CDR2 SVGAGI.

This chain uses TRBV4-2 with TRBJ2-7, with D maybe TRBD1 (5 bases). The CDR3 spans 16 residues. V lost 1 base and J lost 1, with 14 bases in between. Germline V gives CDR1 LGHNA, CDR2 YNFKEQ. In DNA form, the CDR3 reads TGTGCCAGCAGCCAAGTCCCCGACAGTACTTCCTACGAGCAGTACTTC. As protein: CASSQVPDSTSYEQYF.

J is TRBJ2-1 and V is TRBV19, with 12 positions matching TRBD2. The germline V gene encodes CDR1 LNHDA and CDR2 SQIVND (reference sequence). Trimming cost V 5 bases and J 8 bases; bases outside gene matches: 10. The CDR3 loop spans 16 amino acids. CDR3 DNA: TGTGCCAGTAGTCTCTCGACTAGCGGGAGAAGGGATGAGCAGTTCTTC. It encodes CASSLSTSGRRDEQFF.

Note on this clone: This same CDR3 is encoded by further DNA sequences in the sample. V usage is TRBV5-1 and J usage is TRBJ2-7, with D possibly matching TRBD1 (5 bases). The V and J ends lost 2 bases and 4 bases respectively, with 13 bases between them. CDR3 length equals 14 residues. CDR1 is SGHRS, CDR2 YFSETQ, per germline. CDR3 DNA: TGCGCCAGCAGCTTATCCCAGGGCACATACGAGCAGTACTTC. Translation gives CASSLSQGTYEQYF.

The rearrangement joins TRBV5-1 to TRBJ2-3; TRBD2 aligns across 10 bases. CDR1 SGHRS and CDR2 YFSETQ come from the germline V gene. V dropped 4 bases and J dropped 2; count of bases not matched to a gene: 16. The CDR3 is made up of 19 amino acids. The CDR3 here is CASSTPARIAGGLTDTQYF. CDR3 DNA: TGCGCCAGCAGCACCCCTGCGAGAATAGCGGGAGGTCTCACAGATACGCAGTATTTT.

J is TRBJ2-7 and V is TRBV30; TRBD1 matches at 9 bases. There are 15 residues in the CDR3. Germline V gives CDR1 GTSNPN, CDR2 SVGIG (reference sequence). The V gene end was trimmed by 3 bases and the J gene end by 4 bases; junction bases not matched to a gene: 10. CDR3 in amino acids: CAWRGRGTGRYEQYF. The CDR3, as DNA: TGTGCCTGGAGGGGGCGTGGGACAGGGCGGTACGAGCAGTACTTC.

The CDR3 loop is CASSSGPKDIQYF. CDR3 in DNA: TGTGCCAGCAGCTCGGGACCGAAAGACATTCAGTACTTC. This chain joins TRBV7-8 and TRBJ2-4; tentatively, D is TRBD1 or TRBD2 (5 bases each). There are 13 residues in the CDR3. Germline lookup yields CDR1 SGHVS and CDR2 FQNEAQ. The V and J ends lost 4 bases and 8 bases respectively, with 12 bases between them. Supplemented by reference TRBV7-8 and TRBJ2-4, the full variable domain reads GAGVSQSPRYKVAKRGQDVALRCDPISGHVSLFWYQQALGQGPEFLTYFQNEAQLDKSGLPSDRFFAERPEGSVSTLKIQRTQQEDSAVYLCASSSGPKDIQYFGAGTRLSVL.

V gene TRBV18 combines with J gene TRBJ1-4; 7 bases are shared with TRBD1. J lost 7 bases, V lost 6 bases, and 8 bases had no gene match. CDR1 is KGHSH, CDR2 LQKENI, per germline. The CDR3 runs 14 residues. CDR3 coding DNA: TGTGCCAGCTCCCGAACAGGGGTAACTGAAAAACTGTTTTTT. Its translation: CASSRTGVTEKLFF. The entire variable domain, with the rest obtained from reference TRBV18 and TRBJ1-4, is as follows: NAGVMQNPRHLVRRRGQEARLRCSPMKGHSHVYWYRQLPEEGLKFMVYLQKENIIDESGMPKERFSAEFPKEGPSILRIQQVVRGDSAAYFCASSRTGVTEKLFFGSGTQLSVL.

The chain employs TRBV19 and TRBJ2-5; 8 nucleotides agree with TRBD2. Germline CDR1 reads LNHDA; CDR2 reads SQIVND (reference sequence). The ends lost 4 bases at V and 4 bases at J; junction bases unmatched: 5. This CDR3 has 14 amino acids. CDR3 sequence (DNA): TGTGCCAGTAGTAATGGCGGGAGGCCAGAGACCCAGTACTTC. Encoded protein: CASSNGGRPETQYF.

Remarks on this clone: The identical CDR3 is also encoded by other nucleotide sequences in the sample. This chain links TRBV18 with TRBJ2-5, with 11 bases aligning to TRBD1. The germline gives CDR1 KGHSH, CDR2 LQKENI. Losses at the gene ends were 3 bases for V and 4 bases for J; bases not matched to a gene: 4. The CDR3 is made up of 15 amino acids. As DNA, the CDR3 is TGTGCCAGCTCACCCGGGACAGGGGGTCGAGAGACCCAGTACTTC. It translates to CASSPGTGGRETQYF. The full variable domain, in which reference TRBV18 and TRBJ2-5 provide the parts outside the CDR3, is NAGVMQNPRHLVRRRGQEARLRCSPMKGHSHVYWYRQLPEEGLKFMVYLQKENIIDESGMPKERFSAEFPKEGPSILRIQQVVRGDSAAYFCASSPGTGGRETQYFGPGTRLLVL.

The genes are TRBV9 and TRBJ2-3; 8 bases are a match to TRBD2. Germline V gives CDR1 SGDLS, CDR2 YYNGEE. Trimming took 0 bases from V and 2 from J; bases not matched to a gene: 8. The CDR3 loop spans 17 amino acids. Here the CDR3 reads CASSVGGNGRATDTQYF. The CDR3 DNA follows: TGTGCCAGCAGCGTAGGGGGGAACGGGAGGGCCACAGATACGCAGTATTTT. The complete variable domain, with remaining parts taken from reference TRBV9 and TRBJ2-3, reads DSGVTQTPKHLITATGQRVTLRCSPRSGDLSVYWYQQSLDQGLQFLIQYYNGEERAKGNILERFSAQQFPDLHSELNLSSLELGDSALYFCASSVGGNGRATDTQYFGPGTRLTVL.

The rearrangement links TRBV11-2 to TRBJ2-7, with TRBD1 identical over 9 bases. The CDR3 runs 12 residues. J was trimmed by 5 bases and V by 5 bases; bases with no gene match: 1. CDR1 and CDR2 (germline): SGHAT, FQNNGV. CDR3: CASSRDRDEQYF. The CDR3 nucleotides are TGTGCCAGCAGCCGGGACAGGGACGAGCAGTACTTC.

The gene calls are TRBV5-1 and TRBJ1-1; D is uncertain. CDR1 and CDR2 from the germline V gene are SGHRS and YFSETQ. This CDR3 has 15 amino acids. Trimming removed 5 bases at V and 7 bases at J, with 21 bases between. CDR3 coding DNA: TGCGCCAGCAGATTACGAGACAACACGCCATTTGAAGCTTTCTTT. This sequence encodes CASRLRDNTPFEAFF.

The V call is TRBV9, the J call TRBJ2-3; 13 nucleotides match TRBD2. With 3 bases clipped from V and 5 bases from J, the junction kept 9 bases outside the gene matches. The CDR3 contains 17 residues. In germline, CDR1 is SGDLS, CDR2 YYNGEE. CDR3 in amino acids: CASSARFGTSGKDTQYF. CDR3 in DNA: TGTGCCAGCAGCGCCAGATTTGGGACTAGCGGGAAAGATACGCAGTATTTT.

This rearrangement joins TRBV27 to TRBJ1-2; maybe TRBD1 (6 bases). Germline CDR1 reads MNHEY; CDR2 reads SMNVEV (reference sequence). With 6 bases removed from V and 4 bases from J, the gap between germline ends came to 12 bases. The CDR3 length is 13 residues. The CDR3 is CASSRGAGYGYTF. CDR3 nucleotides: TGTGCCAGCAGCAGGGGCGCTGGCTATGGCTACACCTTC.

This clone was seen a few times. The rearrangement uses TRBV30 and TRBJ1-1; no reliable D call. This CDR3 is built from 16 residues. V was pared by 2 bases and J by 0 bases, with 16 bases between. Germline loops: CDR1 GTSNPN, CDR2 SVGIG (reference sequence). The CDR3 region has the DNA TGTGCCTGGAGTCCACTTGGGCAGGCTGTGAACACTGAAGCTTTCTTT. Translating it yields CAWSPLGQAVNTEAFF.

The CDR3 sequence is CASSLVDRGRSGYTF. Written as DNA, the CDR3 is TGTGCCAGCAGCTTGGTAGACAGGGGCCGATCGGGCTACACCTTC. The chain has TRBV5-4 and TRBJ1-2; 8 bases align to TRBD1. The V gene end was trimmed by 0 bases and the J gene end by 8 bases; junction bases not matched to a gene: 9. The CDR3 is 15 residues long. Per the germline V gene, CDR1 is SGHNT and CDR2 is YYREEE (reference sequence).

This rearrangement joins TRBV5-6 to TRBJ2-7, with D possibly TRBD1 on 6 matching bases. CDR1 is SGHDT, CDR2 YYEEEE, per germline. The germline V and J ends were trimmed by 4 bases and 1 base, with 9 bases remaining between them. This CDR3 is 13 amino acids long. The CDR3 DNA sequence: TGTGCCAGCAGCGACGGACAGTCCTACGAGCAGTACTTC. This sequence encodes CASSDGQSYEQYF.

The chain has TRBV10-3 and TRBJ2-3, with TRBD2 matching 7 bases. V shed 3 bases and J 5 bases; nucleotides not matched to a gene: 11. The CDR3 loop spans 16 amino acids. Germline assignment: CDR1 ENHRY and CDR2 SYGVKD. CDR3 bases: TGTGCCATCAGTGACGGGTTGCGGGAGCCGGGAGATACGCAGTATTTT. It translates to CAISDGLREPGDTQYF.

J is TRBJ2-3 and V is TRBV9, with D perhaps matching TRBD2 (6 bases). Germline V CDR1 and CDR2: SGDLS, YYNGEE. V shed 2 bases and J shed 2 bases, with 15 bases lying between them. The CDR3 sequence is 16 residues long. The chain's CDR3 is CASSVSLAINTDTQYF. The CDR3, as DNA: TGTGCCAGCAGCGTTTCCCTAGCGATCAACACAGATACGCAGTATTTT.